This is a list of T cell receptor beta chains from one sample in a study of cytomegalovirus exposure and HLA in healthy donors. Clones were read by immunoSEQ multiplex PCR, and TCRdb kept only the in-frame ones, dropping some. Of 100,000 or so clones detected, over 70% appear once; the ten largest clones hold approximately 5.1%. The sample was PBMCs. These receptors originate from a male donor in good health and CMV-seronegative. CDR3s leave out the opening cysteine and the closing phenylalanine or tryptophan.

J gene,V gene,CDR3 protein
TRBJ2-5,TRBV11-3,ASSLHGGKQETQY
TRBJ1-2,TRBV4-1,ASSLTENYGYT
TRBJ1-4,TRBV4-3,ASSQDPAGSNEKLF
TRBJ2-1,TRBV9,ASSAGIAGGLYNEQF
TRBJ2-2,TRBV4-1,ASSPGGQSTGELF
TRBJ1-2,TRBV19,ASSHDRVDGYT
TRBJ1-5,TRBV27,ASSSTGGGSNQPQH
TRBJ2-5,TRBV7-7,ASSTQTSGRSAETQY
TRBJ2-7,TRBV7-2,ASSMGLAREQY
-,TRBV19,ASSITGTYEQY
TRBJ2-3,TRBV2,ASSGSGTDTQY
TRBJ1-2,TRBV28,ASSLGRGYT
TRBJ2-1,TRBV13,ASSLRTAANEQF
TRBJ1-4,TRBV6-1,ASTRGGSGEKLF
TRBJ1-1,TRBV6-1,ASSVRDSSAEAF
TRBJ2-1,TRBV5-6,ASSLDGTSGYNEQF
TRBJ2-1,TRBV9,ASSVGQAAGNEQF
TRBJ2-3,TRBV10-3,AISEDGRARNTQY
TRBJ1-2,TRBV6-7,ASSYSGSGYGYT
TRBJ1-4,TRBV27,ASSFRGREKLF
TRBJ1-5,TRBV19,ASSLLKQGVGGNQPQH
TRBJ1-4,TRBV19,ASSKQGGNEKLF
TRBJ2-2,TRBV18,ASSPRTGNTGELF
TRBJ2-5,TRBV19,ASSPAGGRRAETQY
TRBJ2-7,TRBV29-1,SVVTSGSSYNFEQY
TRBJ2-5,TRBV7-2,ASSLNRETQY
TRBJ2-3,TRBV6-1,ASSLAGPTDTQY
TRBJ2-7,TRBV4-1,ASSQNRGPYEQY
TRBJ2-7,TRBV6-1,ASSQGTSEAYEQY
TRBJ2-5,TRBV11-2,ASSLGVASSETQY
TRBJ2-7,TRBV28,ASSLAAGGQDPYEQY
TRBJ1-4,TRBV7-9,ASSHRGHLGGKLF
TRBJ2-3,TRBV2,ASVFSGSTDTQY
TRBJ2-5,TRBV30,AWGLRGGQETQY
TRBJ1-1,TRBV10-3,AISEPRQISRAF
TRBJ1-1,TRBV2,ASSEARSSYTEAF
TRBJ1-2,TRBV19,ASSISQGQNYGYT
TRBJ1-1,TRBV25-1,ASSPSNTEAF